This T cell receptor beta chain was documented in a study of blood T cell repertoires in COVID-19. In the authors' methods: The assay estimated nucleated cells by amplifying reference gene primers. Here immunoSEQ multiplex PCR was the method, and the copy in TCRdb shows in-frame clones only, minus some. V, J and clone size reflect that table, while D and trimming were determined from the DNA. The data show roughly 200,000 clones, 86% seen once. The TCR comes from a man aged 40-49 years with acute COVID-19. Input material: PBMCs or T cells enriched from blood (not recorded which).

In nucleotides, the CDR3 is TGTGCCAGCAGTTTGCAGGCAGGCCCTGCATACGAGCAGTACTTC. This translates into CASSLQAGPAYEQYF. The rearrangement links TRBV5-4 to TRBJ2-7; the D is unclear. CDR1 and CDR2 (germline): SGHNT, YYREEE (reference sequence). V was pared by 5 bases and J by 4 bases, with 19 bases between. This CDR3 is 15 amino acids long.